The source of this T cell receptor beta chain is a study of cytomegalovirus exposure and HLA in healthy donors. About the study: Earlier sequencing of 150 million to 200 million T cells yielded around 100 million unique TCR beta sequences. HLA-typed donors contributed some 85 million unique TCRs, which were held in an early data release. Study results and caveats: The study assumed roughly uniform donor sequencing depth for presence/absence analyses. Per published reports, the classifier diagnosed cytomegalovirus status with high specificity and sensitivity.

Primers: 60 Vbeta forward and 13 Jbeta reverse. Clones were sequenced by immunoSEQ multiplex PCR, and TCRdb holds only the in-frame ones, with some missing. The table lists about 64,000 clones, under 80% of them singletons. The CDR3 covers 14 residues. CDR1 is SGDLS and CDR2 is YYNGEE in the germline V gene. V lost 4 bases and J lost 4, with 15 bases in between. This clone came up a few times. The target antigen is unknown. Input material: PBMCs. The sequence was obtained from a male donor in good health and CMV-seropositive. V gene TRBV9 combines with J gene TRBJ2-7, with unresolved D. CDR3 sequence: CASSTRPGPYEQYF. The CDR3 coding sequence is TGTGCCAGCAGCACCCGCCCCGGTCCGTACGAGCAGTACTTC.